These 6 T cell receptor beta chains were sequenced from one sample in a study of blood T cell repertoires in COVID-19. Measured with immunoSEQ multiplex PCR; TCRdb has only the in-frame clones, and not every one. The profile shows 350,000 to 500,000 clones, 70% to 90% of them singletons. The source material was PBMCs or T cells enriched from blood (not recorded which). The source of these receptors is a woman under 30 who had been exposed to COVID-19.

The rearrangement uses TRBV29-1 and TRBJ2-7, with 7 bases identical to TRBD2. Germline CDR1 reads SQVTM; CDR2 reads ANQGSEA. Trimming cost V 4 bases and J 0 bases; bases outside gene matches: 9. The CDR3 is 15 amino acids. CDR3 region: CSVVEAPGGSYEQYF. The CDR3 region has the DNA TGCAGCGTTGTGGAAGCCCCGGGGGGCTCCTACGAGCAGTACTTC.

The chain joins TRBV11-3 to TRBJ2-3, with 8 bases fitting TRBD2. Trimming took 5 bases from V and 4 from J; bases not matched to a gene: 5. The CDR3 covers 14 residues. CDR1 and CDR2 (germline): SGHNT, YENEEA. This CDR3 is CASSRTSPPDTQYF. CDR3 sequence (DNA): TGTGCCAGCAGCCGGACTAGCCCCCCAGATACGCAGTATTTT.

This sequence joins TRBV19 and TRBJ2-1, with a possible D match to TRBD2 (5 bases). Germline V CDR1 and CDR2: LNHDA, SQIVND (reference sequence). Trimming cost V 4 bases and J 0 bases, with 10 bases left between them. The CDR3 is 15 residues long. The DNA for the CDR3 is TGTGCCAGTAGTAGTGAGGGATTCTCCTACAATGAGCAGTTCTTC. Its protein is CASSSEGFSYNEQFF.

The chain combines TRBV18 with TRBJ2-2; D remains ambiguous. The CDR3 consists of 18 residues. Trimming removed 4 bases at V and 5 bases at J, with 23 bases between. Per the germline V gene, CDR1 is KGHSH and CDR2 is LQKENI. DNA for the CDR3: TGTGCCAGCTCACTACAACGGCTAGATCAAACCTTTACCGGGGAGCTGTTTTTT. Amino acids: CASSLQRLDQTFTGELFF.

This chain connects TRBV6-4 to TRBJ2-6, with D uncertain. Trimming stripped 0 bases from V and 4 bases from J, with 10 bases between. Looked up from germline, CDR1 is MRHNA and CDR2 is SNTAGT. This CDR3 region has 16 residues. The CDR3 spells CASSDSGISGANVLTF. CDR3 bases: TGTGCCAGCAGTGACTCTGGCATCTCAGGGGCCAACGTCCTGACTTTC.

The chain recombines TRBV18 with TRBJ2-3; D might be TRBD1 (6 bases). The CDR3 length is 16 residues. Trimming removed 2 bases at V and 2 bases at J, with 14 bases between. Germline V CDR1 and CDR2: KGHSH, LQKENI. For the CDR3, the DNA is TGTGCCAGCTCACCATATTCCAACAGGGTCACAGATACGCAGTATTTT. Translated, it gives CASSPYSNRVTDTQYF.